This TCR beta chain was recovered during a study of molecular identifiers for immune sequencing clone quantification. TCRdb reprocessed the PCR reads with MiXCR, giving one entry per CDR3 protein. The sample carries nearly 650,000 distinct CDR3 sequences, about 25% recorded once. This clonotype has a single count. Since a much larger clone is just one base distant, this may be a read error. The CDR3 length is 15 residues. Looked up from germline, CDR1 is MNHEY and CDR2 is SVGEGT. Input material: naive CD8+ T cells from blood, with Jurkat cell RNA spiked in. Subset indicated: FACS-sorted CD8+CD4-CCR7+CD45RA+ naive T cells. The TCR sequence derives from a human donor in good health. Some libraries in this study had Jurkat cell RNA spiked in. V usage is TRBV6-2 or TRBV6-3 and J usage is TRBJ2-5; D is perhaps TRBD1 or TRBD2 (5 bases each). CDR3 sequence reads: CAGSWWDGYQETQYF. CDR3 nucleotides: TGTGCCGGCAGTTGGTGGGACGGTTACCAAGAGACCCAGTACTTC.